The 32 T cell receptor beta chains presented below share a single source sample, sequenced in a study of T-cell reconstitution after alpha-beta-depleted transplantation in children. Preparing the TCRbeta library involved the use of unique molecular identifiers. Each CDR3 protein is one row after TCRdb ran MiXCR on the PCR reads. Of about 100,000 distinct CDR3 sequences detected, approximately 8% appear once; the ten largest clones hold about 15%. The material sequenced was PBMCs, taken before TCRalphabeta/CD19-depleted stem cell transplant. All receptors derive from a boy between 2 and 10 years old with acute lymphoblastic leukemia, due to receive a stem cell transplant.

This clonotype was counted many times. The rearrangement uses TRBV27 and TRBJ2-7; 7 bases agree with TRBD2. Germline lookup yields CDR1 MNHEY and CDR2 SMNVEV (reference sequence). CDR3 length: 14 amino acids. V lost 2 bases to trimming and J lost 2 bases; unmatched junction nucleotides: 3. The CDR3 protein is CASSLRLAPYEQYF. The CDR3 DNA reads as TGTGCCAGCAGTTTACGACTAGCTCCCTACGAGCAGTACTTC.

This clonotype was detected many times. The V gene is TRBV5-1, the J gene TRBJ2-3; a weak D match, TRBD1 (6 bases). Between the trimmed V and J ends, which lost 4 bases and 0 bases, there was a span of 24 bases. CDR3 length: 19 residues. Per the germline V gene, CDR1 is SGHRS and CDR2 is YFSETQ. The CDR3 DNA sequence: TGCGCCAGCAGCACGGGACACCATGGAACCCGGGCTAGCACAGATACGCAGTATTTT. Its protein product is CASSTGHHGTRASTDTQYF.

This clonotype was observed at least ten times. The V and J genes are TRBV25-1 and TRBJ2-5; D not certain. Looked up from germline, CDR1 is MGHDK and CDR2 is SYGVNS. V lost 1 base and J lost 5, with 5 bases in between. CDR3 length equals 12 residues. The CDR3 loop reads CASSELSETQYF. CDR3 coding DNA: TGTGCCAGCAGTGAATTAAGCGAGACCCAGTACTTC.

This clonotype was seen a handful of times. V and J are TRBV7-9 and TRBJ1-3; D is ambiguous. In germline, CDR1 is SEHNR, CDR2 FQNEAQ (reference sequence). The CDR3 sequence is 14 residues long. Trimming took off 2 bases at V and 2 bases at J, with 7 bases between the two ends. This chain's CDR3 is CASSLSIPGNTIYF. In DNA form, the CDR3 reads TGTGCCAGCAGCTTAAGTATCCCTGGAAACACCATATATTTT. The entire variable domain, with the rest obtained from reference TRBV7-9 and TRBJ1-3, is as follows: DTGVSQNPRHKITKRGQNVTFRCDPISEHNRLYWYRQTLGQGPEFLTYFQNEAQLEKSRLLSDRFSAERPKGSFSTLEIQRTEQGDSAMYLCASSLSIPGNTIYFGEGSWLTVV.

This clonotype was counted between two and nine times. V usage is TRBV6-2 or TRBV6-3 and J usage is TRBJ2-7, with TRBD1 identical over 7 bases. CDR1 is MNHEY and CDR2 is SVGEGT in the germline V gene. Unmatched junction bases numbered 8, after V lost 7 bases and J lost 2 bases. The CDR3 runs to 14 residues. CDR3 nucleotides: TGTGCCAGCAACCTCGGACAGGCTGCCTACGAGCAGTACTTC. This sequence encodes CASNLGQAAYEQYF.

This clonotype has a count of ten or more. The missing conserved phenylalanine or tryptophan at the end of this CDR3 makes a read error likely. The limits of the CDR3 on the DNA are not certain, so only TCRdb's listed CDR3 is given. The chain employs TRBV9 and TRBJ1-1; no check of the table's D call, TRBD1, against the DNA was made. The CDR3 totals 10 residues, both ends included. Germline-derived CDR1 and CDR2 are SGDLS and YYNGEE. The chain's CDR3 is CASSFIGPLV.

This clonotype has ten or more counts. The chain has TRBV6-5 and TRBJ1-4; no clear D. Trimming left V 0 bases short and J 4 bases short, with 12 bases between. The CDR3 sequence is 16 residues long. The germline V gene has CDR1 MNHEY and CDR2 SVGAGI. CDR3 nucleotide sequence: TGTGCCAGCAGTTACTCTTCCATAAGCAATAATGAAAAACTGTTTTTT. Its protein is CASSYSSISNNEKLFF.

The chain joins TRBV5-1 to TRBJ2-2, with D possibly TRBD1 on 5 matching bases. This CDR3 is 15 amino acids long. CDR1 SGHRS and CDR2 YFSETQ come from the germline V gene. V lost 4 bases, J lost 1 base, and 11 bases lay in between. In DNA, the CDR3 is TGCGCCAGCAGCCCTGGGGCTGTGAACACCGGGGAGCTGTTTTTT. Its translation is CASSPGAVNTGELFF.

A word on this clonotype: An end of the junction does not agree with germline; a read error may underlie this. The chain joins TRBV4-3 to TRBJ1-3; TRBD1 might be the D (5 bases). The CDR3 has 15 residues. In germline, CDR1 is LGHNA, CDR2 YSLEER. In DNA form, the CDR3 reads TGCGCCAGCAGCCGGGGCGGAAACTCTGTAAACACCATATATTTT. This sequence encodes CASSRGGNSVNTIYF.

This clonotype was recorded many times. The genes are TRBV7-9 and TRBJ2-1, with D unresolved. The V end was cut by 3 bases, the J end by 1 base, with 10 bases between. CDR1 is SEHNR and CDR2 is FQNEAQ in the germline V gene (reference sequence). This CDR3 has 15 residues. The CDR3: CASSFDRGSYNEQFF. DNA for the CDR3: TGTGCCAGCAGCTTTGATAGAGGTTCCTACAATGAGCAGTTCTTC.

V and J are TRBV7-6 and TRBJ2-2; D remains ambiguous. The CDR3 extends over 16 amino acids. Germline V gene lookup returns CDR1 SGHVS and CDR2 FNYEAQ. V lost 5 bases and J lost 5, with 18 bases in between. CDR3: CASSPQADIQTGELFF. The CDR3 nucleotides read TGTGCCAGCAGCCCCCAGGCAGACATTCAGACCGGGGAGCTGTTTTTT.

In this sample, this clonotype turned up many times. CDR3 sequence reads: CASSSPDHPGTDTQYF. The CDR3 DNA reads TGCGCCAGCAGCTCACCGGACCACCCCGGCACAGATACGCAGTATTTT. The chain combines TRBV5-1 with TRBJ2-3; no reliable D call. V lost 3 bases to trimming and J lost 1 base, with 15 bases between them. Germline V lookup: CDR1 SGHRS, CDR2 YFSETQ. CDR3 length: 16 amino acids.

This clonotype was recorded only once. This CDR3 is CASSLGGQGSQQPQHF. CDR3 nucleotides: TGTGCCAGCAGCTTAGGAGGACAGGGTTCACAACAGCCCCAGCATTTT. The chain has TRBV5-4 and TRBJ1-5, with 8 bases that match TRBD1. Losses at the gene ends were 2 bases for V and 7 bases for J; bases not matched to a gene: 11. CDR1 SGHNT and CDR2 YYREEE come from the germline V gene (reference sequence). The CDR3 spans 16 residues.

The table lists this clonotype with many counts. This sequence joins TRBV5-5 and TRBJ1-4; 11 positions match TRBD1. After removal of 4 bases from V and 0 bases from J, the junction contained 8 bases not matched to a gene. The germline gives CDR1 SGHKS, CDR2 YYEKEE (reference sequence). This CDR3 region has 18 residues. The CDR3 sequence: CASSGQGAPPTTNEKLFF. CDR3 DNA: TGTGCCAGCAGCGGACAGGGGGCGCCCCCTACAACTAATGAAAAACTGTTTTTT.

J is TRBJ1-1 and V is TRBV6-1, with D possibly matching TRBD1 (5 bases). The ends were cut back, 6 bases at V and 4 bases at J, with 12 bases in the middle. The CDR3 length is 13 residues. Looked up from germline, CDR1 is MNHNS and CDR2 is SASEGT. The CDR3 spells CASRLGGGTEAFF. The CDR3 DNA reads as TGTGCCAGCAGGCTCGGGGGGGGCACTGAAGCTTTCTTT.

This clonotype was observed a handful of times. CDR3 nucleotides: TGTGCCAGCAGTTTAGTGGTGGCTAACTATGGCTACACCTTC. It encodes CASSLVVANYGYTF. This sequence joins TRBV12-3 or TRBV12-4 and TRBJ1-2; D unclear. V was trimmed by 1 base and J by 0 bases, leaving 6 bases between them. The CDR3 runs 14 residues.

The chain is built from TRBV6-4 and TRBJ1-5; D call uncertain. CDR3 length: 10 residues. The germline V gene has CDR1 MRHNA and CDR2 SNTAGT. V shed 7 bases and J shed 4 bases, with 2 bases lying between them. The CDR3 region has the DNA TGTGCCAGCACTAATCAGCCCCAGCATTTT. Translated, it gives CASTNQPQHF.

This clonotype has ten or more counts. This chain connects TRBV7-9 to TRBJ2-3; D possibly corresponds to TRBD1 (6 bases). Trimming cost V 5 bases and J 1 base, with 13 bases left between them. The CDR3 consists of 15 residues. The germline V gene encodes CDR1 SEHNR and CDR2 FQNEAQ (reference sequence). This CDR3 reads CASSPMGTRTDTQYF. Here the CDR3 DNA reads TGTGCCAGCAGCCCCATGGGGACACGCACAGATACGCAGTATTTT.

At least ten counts were recorded for this clonotype. The rearrangement uses TRBV15 and TRBJ1-3; D not resolved. V was cut by 5 bases and J by 9 bases, with 11 bases left in between. This CDR3 spans 12 amino acids. Germline V lookup: CDR1 LNHNV, CDR2 YYDKDF (reference sequence). The CDR3 DNA reads as TGTGCCACCAGCCTCCCCAGGAGCACCATATATTTT. This encodes CATSLPRSTIYF. The variable domain in full, completed from reference TRBV15 and TRBJ1-3, reads DAMVIQNPRYQVTQFGKPVTLSCSQTLNHNVMYWYQQKSSQAPKLLFHYYDKDFNNEADTPDNFQSRRPNTSFCFLDIRSPGLGDTAMYLCATSLPRSTIYFGEGSWLTVV.

Details on this clonotype: This could be a read error, since a much larger clone is one nucleotide away. The CDR3 does not close with the conserved phenylalanine or tryptophan, likely indicating a read error. The chain combines TRBV6-6 with TRBJ2-7, with a weak D call TRBD2 (5 bases). CDR3 size: 13 residues. Germline V gene sequence: CDR1 MNHNY, CDR2 SVGAGI (reference sequence). The germline V and J ends were trimmed by 0 bases and 7 bases, with 10 bases remaining between them. The CDR3 sequence is CASSYSSWEEQYY. The CDR3 DNA is TGTGCCAGCAGTTACTCGAGCTGGGAGGAGCAGTACTAC.

Many counts were recorded for this clonotype. The V and J genes are TRBV2 and TRBJ2-3, with no clear D. V was trimmed by 6 bases and J by 7 bases, leaving 20 bases between them. The CDR3 is 15 residues long. Germline values: CDR1 SNHLY, CDR2 FYNNEI. CDR3 sequence: CASRPTRRVPNTQYF. DNA of the CDR3: TGTGCCAGCAGGCCAACTCGACGAGTCCCCAATACGCAGTATTTT.

Worth noting for this clonotype: Sequence at one end of the junction differs from germline and may be a read error. The CDR3 DNA is TGCAGTGCTAGCTTCCAGACCGATCTGGCGCGCCTCTTC. Translation gives CSASFQTDLARLF. The chain employs TRBV20-1 and TRBJ2-4; no clear D gene. CDR3 length: 13 amino acids. CDR1 is DFQATT and CDR2 is SNEGSKA in the germline V gene (reference sequence).

V usage is TRBV6-2 or TRBV6-3 and J usage is TRBJ2-1, with D possibly being TRBD2 (7 bases). This CDR3 is built from 19 residues. V was shortened by 2 bases and J by 0 bases, with 20 bases between the two germline ends. The germline V gene has CDR1 MNHEY and CDR2 SVGEGT. Here the CDR3 reads CASSYGEGGATRSYNEQFF. The DNA for the CDR3 is TGTGCCAGCAGTTACGGGGAAGGGGGGGCAACTCGCTCCTACAATGAGCAGTTCTTC.

The chain couples TRBV5-1 to TRBJ2-3; D is unresolved. The germline V gene encodes CDR1 SGHRS and CDR2 YFSETQ. The CDR3 runs 15 residues. Trimming pared 0 bases from V and 2 bases from J, leaving 10 bases between. The CDR3 nucleotides read TGCGCCAGCAGCTTGGACACCAGTCCCACAGATACGCAGTATTTT. It specifies CASSLDTSPTDTQYF. The whole variable domain, remainder taken from reference TRBV5-1 and TRBJ2-3, is KAGVTQTPRYLIKTRGQQVTLSCSPISGHRSVSWYQQTPGQGLQFLFEYFSETQRNKGNFPGRFSGRQFSNSRSEMNVSTLELGDSALYLCASSLDTSPTDTQYFGPGTRLTVL.

This clonotype was found a few times. The chain combines TRBV12-3 or TRBV12-4 with TRBJ2-5, with TRBD2 identical over 7 bases. J was trimmed by 3 bases and V by 6 bases; bases with no gene match: 16. CDR3 length: 17 amino acids. CDR3 sequence reads: CASRPNPGRTSEETQYF. The CDR3 DNA is TGTGCCAGCAGGCCAAACCCGGGACGGACTAGTGAAGAGACCCAGTACTTC.

This clonotype was seen only a few times. The chain combines TRBV20-1 with TRBJ2-7; TRBD2 matches 10 bases. With 5 bases clipped from V and 3 bases from J, the junction kept 7 bases outside the gene matches. The CDR3 has 14 residues. Germline assignment: CDR1 DFQATT and CDR2 SNEGSKA (reference sequence). The CDR3 is CSAGLSGGNYEQYF. The CDR3 coding sequence is TGCAGTGCTGGCCTTAGCGGGGGGAACTACGAGCAGTACTTC.

There are a few counts of this clonotype. The CDR3 reads CASSFPGGYEQFF. The CDR3 DNA reads TGTGCCAGCAGTTTTCCCGGGGGCTATGAGCAGTTCTTC. This chain uses TRBV28 with TRBJ2-1, with D possibly called TRBD1 or TRBD2 (6 bases each). V lost 3 bases and J 8 bases, leaving 11 bases between the germline ends. The CDR3 extends over 13 amino acids. Germline CDR1 and CDR2: MDHEN and SYDVKM.

The rearrangement uses TRBV20-1 and TRBJ2-7; no reliable D call. The germline V gene has CDR1 DFQATT and CDR2 SNEGSKA (reference sequence). The CDR3 runs 14 residues. Between the trimmed V and J ends, which lost 5 bases and 4 bases, there was a span of 18 bases. The CDR3 protein is CSALQGPKHYEQYF. As DNA, the CDR3 is TGCAGTGCTCTACAAGGTCCCAAACATTACGAGCAGTACTTC.

The chain uses TRBV11-2 and TRBJ1-6; no clear D gene. Germline V CDR1 and CDR2: SGHAT, FQNNGV. V shed 2 bases and J shed 2 bases, with 7 bases lying between them. The CDR3 has 15 residues. CDR3 DNA sequence: TGTGCCAGCAGCTTACCGGGGACCTATAATTCACCCCTCCACTTT. The encoded protein is CASSLPGTYNSPLHF.

This clonotype appeared a few times. The V and J genes are TRBV12-3 or TRBV12-4 and TRBJ1-2, with 9 bases that match TRBD1. The CDR3 is made up of 16 amino acids. The V and J ends lost 4 bases and 2 bases, in that order; junction bases with no gene match: 8. The CDR3 sequence is CASSSLLTGGNYGYTF. DNA of the CDR3: TGTGCCAGCAGTTCCCTCCTGACAGGGGGGAACTATGGCTACACCTTC.

This clonotype was seen ten or more times. In nucleotides, the CDR3 is TGCAGTGCTAGTACTGGGGCGGGGGAAAAACTGTTTTTT. Protein product: CSASTGAGEKLFF. The J gene is TRBJ1-4, the V gene TRBV20-1; D is perhaps TRBD1 (5 bases). CDR1 and CDR2 from the germline V gene are DFQATT and SNEGSKA (reference sequence). This CDR3 comprises 13 residues. Trimming removed 3 bases from V and 8 bases from J, with 13 bases in between.

The J gene is TRBJ2-7, the V gene TRBV7-9; the D call may be TRBD1 or TRBD2 (5 bases each). V lost 3 bases and J lost 6, with 6 bases in between. The CDR3 extends over 11 amino acids. The germline V gene has CDR1 SEHNR and CDR2 FQNEAQ (reference sequence). CDR3 protein: CASSLRGEQYF. CDR3 bases: TGTGCCAGCAGCTTGAGGGGCGAGCAGTACTTC. The whole variable domain, remainder taken from reference TRBV7-9 and TRBJ2-7, is DTGVSQNPRHKITKRGQNVTFRCDPISEHNRLYWYRQTLGQGPEFLTYFQNEAQLEKSRLLSDRFSAERPKGSFSTLEIQRTEQGDSAMYLCASSLRGEQYFGPGTRLTVT.